Listed below are T cell receptor beta chains from one sample, sequenced in a study of T cell responses to AZD1222 COVID-19 vaccine. Some clones are missing from TCRdb's copy, which holds only in-frame ones; the method was immunoSEQ multiplex PCR. The sample lists about 150,000 clones, 91% occurring once. The input for sequencing was peripheral blood, taken on day 0 of AZD1222 vaccination. The source of these receptors is an adult in good health. CDR3s include the opening cysteine and the closing phenylalanine or tryptophan. Fields, in order: clone size, D gene, V gene, J gene, CDR3 length, CDR3 DNA, CDR3 protein. The D gene is left open where the match is weak. Not every row has a clone size; where given, it reads once, few, many or a size class.

clone_size: -
d_call: -
v_call: TRBV7-9
j_call: TRBJ2-5
cdr3_length: 15
cdr3_nt: TGTGCCAGCAGCTTAGAGGTGGGGCGTGGAGGGACCCAGTACTTC
cdr3_aa: CASSLEVGRGGTQYF

clone_size: -
d_call: TRBD1
v_call: TRBV7-2
j_call: TRBJ2-7
cdr3_length: 14
cdr3_nt: TGTGCCAGCAGCTTACAGGGGGTCGCCTACGAGCAGTACTTC
cdr3_aa: CASSLQGVAYEQYF

clone_size: -
d_call: TRBD2
v_call: TRBV6-5
j_call: TRBJ2-1
cdr3_length: 15
cdr3_nt: TGTGCCAGCAGGGCGACTAGCGGGACAGACAATGAGCAGTTCTTC
cdr3_aa: CASRATSGTDNEQFF

clone_size: once
d_call: -
v_call: TRBV24-1
j_call: TRBJ2-2
cdr3_length: 15
cdr3_nt: TGTGCCACCAGTGAGGGGGCGCTCGGAACCGGGGAGCTGTTTTTT
cdr3_aa: CATSEGALGTGELFF

clone_size: -
d_call: TRBD1
v_call: TRBV4-2
j_call: TRBJ2-7
cdr3_length: 17
cdr3_nt: TGTGCCAGCAGCCAAGATCTGGGGACAGGGATTTCCTACGAGCAGTACTTC
cdr3_aa: CASSQDLGTGISYEQYF

clone_size: -
d_call: -
v_call: TRBV28
j_call: TRBJ2-3
cdr3_length: 20
cdr3_nt: TGTGCCAGCAGCGGAGACAGGGGGCTAGCGGGATTCACTAGCACAGATACGCAGTATTTT
cdr3_aa: CASSGDRGLAGFTSTDTQYF

clone_size: once
d_call: TRBD1
v_call: TRBV5-1
j_call: TRBJ1-1
cdr3_length: 14
cdr3_nt: TGCGCCAGCAGCTTGAGGGGACAGGGGGATGAAGCTTTCTTT
cdr3_aa: CASSLRGQGDEAFF

clone_size: -
d_call: TRBD2
v_call: TRBV4-1
j_call: TRBJ2-7
cdr3_length: 22
cdr3_nt: TGCGCCAGCAGCCAAGATCGGGGTGGGACTAGCGGGGGAGACCGAAACTCGTACGAGCAGTACTTC
cdr3_aa: CASSQDRGGTSGGDRNSYEQYF

clone_size: -
d_call: TRBD2
v_call: TRBV9
j_call: TRBJ2-3
cdr3_length: 17
cdr3_nt: TGTGCCAGCAGCGCCTATAGCGGGAGGGCCGGTACAGATACGCAGTATTTT
cdr3_aa: CASSAYSGRAGTDTQYF

clone_size: -
d_call: -
v_call: TRBV28
j_call: TRBJ1-6
cdr3_length: 15
cdr3_nt: TGTGCCAGTCAGGGTGCGAGCTCCTATAATTCACCCCTCCACTTT
cdr3_aa: CASQGASSYNSPLHF

clone_size: -
d_call: TRBD1
v_call: TRBV7-6
j_call: TRBJ1-4
cdr3_length: 14
cdr3_nt: TGTGCCAGCAGCTTAGGACAGGGTTATGACGGACTGTTTTTT
cdr3_aa: CASSLGQGYDGLFF

clone_size: -
d_call: -
v_call: TRBV11-1
j_call: TRBJ2-6
cdr3_length: 13
cdr3_nt: TGTGCCAGCGAGGTCTCTGGGGCCAACGTCCTGACTTTC
cdr3_aa: CASEVSGANVLTF

clone_size: -
d_call: -
v_call: TRBV2
j_call: TRBJ1-1
cdr3_length: 14
cdr3_nt: TGTGCCAGTCTCCGATTGGGAAAGGACACTGAAGCTTTCTTT
cdr3_aa: CASLRLGKDTEAFF

clone_size: -
d_call: -
v_call: TRBV7-2
j_call: TRBJ2-6
cdr3_length: 16
cdr3_nt: TGTGCCAGCAGCTTAACAGATTTCTCTGGGGCCAACGTCCTGACTTTC
cdr3_aa: CASSLTDFSGANVLTF

clone_size: -
d_call: TRBD2
v_call: TRBV7-3
j_call: TRBJ2-6
cdr3_length: 16
cdr3_nt: TGTGCCAGCAGCTTAAGCGGGGGTTCTGGGGCCAACGTCCTGACTTTC
cdr3_aa: CASSLSGGSGANVLTF

clone_size: -
d_call: TRBD2
v_call: TRBV7-3
j_call: TRBJ2-2
cdr3_length: 14
cdr3_nt: TGTGCCAGCAGCTCCAGCGGGGCCACCGGGGAGCTGTTTTTT
cdr3_aa: CASSSSGATGELFF

clone_size: -
d_call: -
v_call: TRBV3-1/TRBV3-2
j_call: TRBJ1-4
cdr3_length: 14
cdr3_nt: TGTGCCAGCAGCCTGACGGCAACTAATGAAAAACTGTTTTTT
cdr3_aa: CASSLTATNEKLFF

clone_size: -
d_call: -
v_call: TRBV28
j_call: TRBJ2-2
cdr3_length: 15
cdr3_nt: TGTGCCAGCAGTCCTGGGGCTTCGGGGACCGGGGAGCTGTTTTTT
cdr3_aa: CASSPGASGTGELFF

clone_size: -
d_call: TRBD1
v_call: TRBV18
j_call: TRBJ1-3
cdr3_length: 15
cdr3_nt: TGTGCCAGCTCACCCAGCCGGGACAGCAGAAACACCATATATTTT
cdr3_aa: CASSPSRDSRNTIYF

clone_size: -
d_call: -
v_call: TRBV27
j_call: TRBJ1-6
cdr3_length: 16
cdr3_nt: TGTGCCAGCAGTTTATTGGGTCAGAAATATAATTCACCCCTCCACTTT
cdr3_aa: CASSLLGQKYNSPLHF

clone_size: -
d_call: -
v_call: TRBV28
j_call: TRBJ2-5
cdr3_length: 14
cdr3_nt: TGTGCCAGCAGTTTTGGAGGGGGCGCGAAGACCCAGTACTTC
cdr3_aa: CASSFGGGAKTQYF

clone_size: -
d_call: TRBD1
v_call: TRBV18
j_call: TRBJ2-7
cdr3_length: 15
cdr3_nt: TGTGCCAGCTCCCTGGGACAGGGCGACACCTACGAGCAGTACTTC
cdr3_aa: CASSLGQGDTYEQYF

clone_size: -
d_call: -
v_call: TRBV6-2/TRBV6-3
j_call: TRBJ2-5
cdr3_length: 13
cdr3_nt: TGTGCCAGCAGTAACGGACAGCCGGCGACCCAGTACTTC
cdr3_aa: CASSNGQPATQYF

clone_size: -
d_call: TRBD2
v_call: TRBV27
j_call: TRBJ2-1
cdr3_length: 18
cdr3_nt: TGTGCCAGCAGTCTGGCTAGCGGGAGGACGCTTTCCTACAATGAGCAGTTCTTC
cdr3_aa: CASSLASGRTLSYNEQFF

clone_size: once
d_call: TRBD1
v_call: TRBV19
j_call: TRBJ1-6
cdr3_length: 15
cdr3_nt: TGTGCCAGTCCACGACAGGGAGCGGCGAATTCACCCCTCCACTTT
cdr3_aa: CASPRQGAANSPLHF

clone_size: -
d_call: -
v_call: TRBV3-1/TRBV3-2
j_call: TRBJ1-2
cdr3_length: 18
cdr3_nt: TGTGCCAGCAGCCAAGTTAACACAGTGGGCAGCGCTAACTATGGCTACACCTTC
cdr3_aa: CASSQVNTVGSANYGYTF

clone_size: few
d_call: TRBD1
v_call: TRBV7-9
j_call: TRBJ1-6
cdr3_length: 16
cdr3_nt: TGTGCCAGCAGCCATGGACAGGGATTCTATAATTCACCCCTCCACTTT
cdr3_aa: CASSHGQGFYNSPLHF

clone_size: once
d_call: TRBD1
v_call: TRBV6-6
j_call: TRBJ2-3
cdr3_length: 15
cdr3_nt: TGTGCCAGCAGTTACGTAGGGACAGAAGCAGATACGCAGTATTTT
cdr3_aa: CASSYVGTEADTQYF

clone_size: -
d_call: -
v_call: TRBV28
j_call: TRBJ1-1
cdr3_length: 13
cdr3_nt: TGTGCCAGCAGTTTAGCATTAAACACTGAAGCTTTCTTT
cdr3_aa: CASSLALNTEAFF

clone_size: -
d_call: -
v_call: TRBV4-2
j_call: TRBJ2-7
cdr3_length: 16
cdr3_nt: TGTGCCAGCAGCCAAGACTGGGGGACGATCTCCTACGAGCAGTACTTC
cdr3_aa: CASSQDWGTISYEQYF

clone_size: -
d_call: -
v_call: TRBV6-4
j_call: TRBJ2-1
cdr3_length: 14
cdr3_nt: TGTGCCAGCAGTGACGGAGTAGTAACCAATGAGCAGTTCTTC
cdr3_aa: CASSDGVVTNEQFF

clone_size: once
d_call: TRBD2
v_call: TRBV19
j_call: TRBJ2-7
cdr3_length: 16
cdr3_nt: TGTGCCAGTAGTATAGAAGGGACTAGCGGGAATCGGGAGCAGTACTTC
cdr3_aa: CASSIEGTSGNREQYF

clone_size: -
d_call: -
v_call: TRBV28
j_call: TRBJ2-7
cdr3_length: 15
cdr3_nt: TGTGCCAGTAATCCTAGAGGAAAGAGCTCCTACGAGCAGTACTTC
cdr3_aa: CASNPRGKSSYEQYF

clone_size: -
d_call: -
v_call: TRBV6-5
j_call: TRBJ1-3
cdr3_length: 14
cdr3_nt: TGTGCCACCCAAGGACAGACCTCTGGAAACACCATATATTTT
cdr3_aa: CATQGQTSGNTIYF

clone_size: once
d_call: -
v_call: TRBV10-2
j_call: TRBJ2-7
cdr3_length: 13
cdr3_nt: TGCGCCAGCAGTACAGGACAACCCTACGAGCAGTACTTC
cdr3_aa: CASSTGQPYEQYF

clone_size: -
d_call: TRBD1
v_call: TRBV30
j_call: TRBJ1-2
cdr3_length: 14
cdr3_nt: TGTGCCTGGAGTCCGGGACAGGGGGCGTATGGCTACACCTTC
cdr3_aa: CAWSPGQGAYGYTF

clone_size: -
d_call: TRBD1
v_call: TRBV15
j_call: TRBJ1-4
cdr3_length: 18
cdr3_nt: TGTGCCACCAGCAGACCCGGGACAGGGGGTGGTTGGGGTGAAAAACTGTTTTTT
cdr3_aa: CATSRPGTGGGWGEKLFF

clone_size: -
d_call: -
v_call: TRBV29-1
j_call: TRBJ1-1
cdr3_length: 11
cdr3_nt: TGCAGCGCTACAACTAACACTGAAGCTTTCTTT
cdr3_aa: CSATTNTEAFF

clone_size: -
d_call: TRBD1
v_call: TRBV18
j_call: TRBJ1-4
cdr3_length: 14
cdr3_nt: TGTGCCAGCTCACGGACAGGGGCGGGTGAAAAACTGTTTTTT
cdr3_aa: CASSRTGAGEKLFF

clone_size: -
d_call: -
v_call: TRBV28
j_call: TRBJ1-5
cdr3_length: 13
cdr3_nt: TGTGCCAGCACCCTCGTGGTGGGACAGCCCCAGCATTTT
cdr3_aa: CASTLVVGQPQHF

clone_size: -
d_call: -
v_call: TRBV6-2/TRBV6-3
j_call: TRBJ1-2
cdr3_length: 12
cdr3_nt: TGTGCCAGCAGTTACGGGGGCTATGGCTACACCTTC
cdr3_aa: CASSYGGYGYTF

clone_size: -
d_call: -
v_call: TRBV21-1
j_call: TRBJ2-7
cdr3_length: 17
cdr3_nt: TGTGCCAGCAGCAAAGAATGGAACAGAAGAAACTCCTACGAGCAGTACTTC
cdr3_aa: CASSKEWNRRNSYEQYF

clone_size: -
d_call: -
v_call: TRBV18
j_call: TRBJ2-7
cdr3_length: 14
cdr3_nt: TGTGCCAGCTCAGCGGACAGTTACTCCTACGAGCAGTACTTC
cdr3_aa: CASSADSYSYEQYF

clone_size: -
d_call: -
v_call: TRBV20-1
j_call: TRBJ1-5
cdr3_length: 11
cdr3_nt: TGCAGTGCTGCAGGGGAACAGCCCCAGCATTTT
cdr3_aa: CSAAGEQPQHF

clone_size: once
d_call: -
v_call: TRBV20-1
j_call: TRBJ2-7
cdr3_length: 13
cdr3_nt: TGCAGTGCTAGTTTGGGATATACCTACGAGCAGTACTTC
cdr3_aa: CSASLGYTYEQYF

clone_size: -
d_call: -
v_call: TRBV5-1
j_call: TRBJ1-2
cdr3_length: 14
cdr3_nt: TGCGCCAGCAGCCCCCAGGGTAGCAGAAGTGGCTACACCTTC
cdr3_aa: CASSPQGSRSGYTF

clone_size: -
d_call: -
v_call: TRBV5-6
j_call: TRBJ2-5
cdr3_length: 16
cdr3_nt: TGTGCCAGCACCCTGGGGGGGGACACACGCCAAGAGACCCAGTACTTC
cdr3_aa: CASTLGGDTRQETQYF

clone_size: -
d_call: -
v_call: TRBV28
j_call: TRBJ1-5
cdr3_length: 14
cdr3_nt: TGTGCCAGCAGTCTGGGGGCCCCTAATCAGCCCCAGCATTTT
cdr3_aa: CASSLGAPNQPQHF

clone_size: -
d_call: -
v_call: TRBV12-5
j_call: TRBJ1-1
cdr3_length: 12
cdr3_nt: TGTGCTAGTGGGGGTACCGGCACCGAAGCTTTCTTT
cdr3_aa: CASGGTGTEAFF

clone_size: -
d_call: TRBD2
v_call: TRBV25-1
j_call: TRBJ2-7
cdr3_length: 16
cdr3_nt: TGTGCCAGCATCTCTAGCGGGAGGGCCGCGTGTCTTAAGCAGTACTTC
cdr3_aa: CASISSGRAACLKQYF

clone_size: -
d_call: -
v_call: TRBV10-2
j_call: TRBJ2-3
cdr3_length: 12
cdr3_nt: TGCGCCAGCTCTGGCCACACAGATACGCAGTATTTT
cdr3_aa: CASSGHTDTQYF